The present T cell receptor (beta chain) was sequenced within a study of blood T cell repertoires in COVID-19. Across the study: The United States, Italy and Spain were the sources of the acute and convalescent COVID-19 samples.

V lost 0 bases, J lost 4 bases, and 2 bases stayed unmatched. The length of the CDR3 is 15 residues. CDR1 is MNHNY, CDR2 SVGAGI, per germline (reference sequence). Here immunoSEQ multiplex PCR was the method, and the copy in TCRdb shows in-frame clones only, minus some. In the table there are 150,000 to 200,000 clones, about 85% of which are singletons. The sequencing input was peripheral blood. The genes are TRBV6-6 and TRBJ2-2; TRBD2 matches 7 bases. This receptor was taken from an elderly woman with acute or convalescent COVID-19. The CDR3 loop reads CASSYSAGATGELFF. CDR3 nucleotide sequence: TGTGCCAGCAGTTACTCGGCGGGAGCCACCGGGGAGCTGTTTTTT.